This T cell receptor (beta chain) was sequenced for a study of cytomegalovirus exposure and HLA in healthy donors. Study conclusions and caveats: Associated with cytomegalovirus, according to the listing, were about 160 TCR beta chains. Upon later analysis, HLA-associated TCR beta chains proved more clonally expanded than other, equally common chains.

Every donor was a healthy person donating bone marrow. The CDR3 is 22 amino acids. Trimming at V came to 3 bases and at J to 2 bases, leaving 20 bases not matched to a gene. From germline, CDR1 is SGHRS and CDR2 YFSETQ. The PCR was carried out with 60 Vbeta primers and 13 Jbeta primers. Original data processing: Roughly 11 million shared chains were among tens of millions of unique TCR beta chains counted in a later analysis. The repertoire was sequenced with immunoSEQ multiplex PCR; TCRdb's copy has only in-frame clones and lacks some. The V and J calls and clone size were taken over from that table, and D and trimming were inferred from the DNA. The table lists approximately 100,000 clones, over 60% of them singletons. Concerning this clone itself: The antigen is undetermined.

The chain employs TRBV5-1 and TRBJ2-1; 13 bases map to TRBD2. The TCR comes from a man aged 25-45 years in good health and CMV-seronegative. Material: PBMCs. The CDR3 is CASSWTLGQGLAGTKTYNEQFF. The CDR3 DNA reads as TGCGCCAGCAGCTGGACTTTGGGACAGGGACTAGCGGGAACCAAAACCTACAATGAGCAGTTCTTC.